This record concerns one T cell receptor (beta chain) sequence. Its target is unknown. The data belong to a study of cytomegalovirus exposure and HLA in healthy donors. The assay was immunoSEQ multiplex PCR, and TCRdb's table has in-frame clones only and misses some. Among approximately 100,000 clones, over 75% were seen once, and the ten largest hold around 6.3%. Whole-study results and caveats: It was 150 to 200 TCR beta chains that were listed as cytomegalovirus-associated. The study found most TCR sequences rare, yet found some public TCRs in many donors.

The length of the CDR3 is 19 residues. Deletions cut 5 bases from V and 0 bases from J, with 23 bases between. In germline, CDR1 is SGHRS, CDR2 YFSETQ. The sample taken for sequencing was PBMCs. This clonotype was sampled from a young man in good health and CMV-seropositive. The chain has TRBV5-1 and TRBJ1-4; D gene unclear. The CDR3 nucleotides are TGCGCCAGCAGTCCCGGACCACCATGGAGGGTAGCAACTAATGAAAAACTGTTTTTT. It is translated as CASSPGPPWRVATNEKLFF.